The 22 T cell receptor beta chains given below trace back to one sample, sequenced in a study of shared clonotypes between healthy human individuals. Measured with immunoSEQ multiplex PCR; TCRdb has only the in-frame clones, and not every one. The data show around 600,000 clones, approximately 95% seen once. Only CD45RO-negative cells positively selected for CCR7 counted as naive CD8 cells, so terminally differentiated effector memory CD45RA+ cells were excluded. Input material: naive CD8+ T cells sorted from blood. These receptors were obtained from a woman in her twenties or thirties in good health.

The chain couples TRBV6-1 to TRBJ2-1, with 7 positions matching TRBD2. The CDR3 totals 16 residues. Germline V lookup: CDR1 MNHNS, CDR2 SASEGT. The junction had 10 bases not matched to a gene; V was cut back by 2 bases and J by 6 bases. CDR3 DNA: TGTGCCAGCAGTGAATGGGCGGGAGAGGGAGTCAATGAGCAGTTCTTC. Protein product: CASSEWAGEGVNEQFF.

This clone occurred once. The rearrangement uses TRBV7-9 and TRBJ1-4; D is unresolved. Between the trimmed V and J ends, which lost 1 base and 7 bases, there was a span of 13 bases. Per the germline V gene, CDR1 is SEHNR and CDR2 is FQNEAQ (reference sequence). The CDR3 spans 15 residues. The CDR3 DNA reads as TGTGCCAGCAGCTTAGAGGGAGAGAAAGGTGAAAAACTGTTTTTT. Translation: CASSLEGEKGEKLFF.

The V gene is TRBV9, the J gene TRBJ2-7; D is ambiguous. Trimming shortened V by 3 bases and J by 7 bases, and 14 bases separated the two germline ends. The CDR3 extends over 13 amino acids. Looked up from germline, CDR1 is SGDLS and CDR2 is YYNGEE. CDR3 region: CASSADNVDEQYF. For the CDR3, the DNA is TGTGCCAGCAGCGCGGATAACGTGGATGAGCAGTACTTC.

The gene calls are TRBV5-1 and TRBJ1-5, with unresolved D. Germline V gene data show CDR1 as SGHRS and CDR2 as YFSETQ. This CDR3 region has 16 residues. Trimming shortened V by 1 base and J by 1 base, and 12 bases separated the two germline ends. The CDR3 bases are TGCGCCAGCAGCTTGCTCGGACCGCCGAGCAATCAGCCCCAGCATTTT. Its protein is CASSLLGPPSNQPQHF.

J is TRBJ2-7 and V is TRBV15, with D hard to call. This CDR3 spans 14 amino acids. V lost 6 bases and J 0 bases, leaving 12 bases between the germline ends. Germline lookup yields CDR1 LNHNV and CDR2 YYDKDF (reference sequence). CDR3 DNA sequence: TGTGCCACCAGTGGCAGCACGAGCTCCTACGAGCAGTACTTC. Protein: CATSGSTSSYEQYF.

This chain joins TRBV19 and TRBJ2-7; weak D call: TRBD1 (6 bases). The V and J ends lost 5 bases and 3 bases respectively, with 17 bases between them. Germline V gives CDR1 LNHDA, CDR2 SQIVND (reference sequence). There are 15 residues in the CDR3. CDR3 DNA sequence: TGTGCCAGTAGTGTCGGGACACTATCCTTCTACGAGCAGTACTTC. It translates to CASSVGTLSFYEQYF.

The chain uses TRBV7-6 and TRBJ2-1; D perhaps matches TRBD2 (6 bases). CDR3 length: 16 amino acids. Germline lookup yields CDR1 SGHVS and CDR2 FNYEAQ. V lost 6 bases to trimming and J lost 0 bases, with 15 bases between them. CDR3 sequence (DNA): TGTGCCAGCAGGGCTCAGCGGGCAAGCTCCTACAATGAGCAGTTCTTC. It translates to CASRAQRASSYNEQFF.

This chain connects TRBV19 to TRBJ1-1; no definite D call. V lost 0 bases, J lost 7 bases, and 9 bases lay in between. This CDR3 contains 13 residues. Germline values: CDR1 LNHDA, CDR2 SQIVND (reference sequence). Written as DNA, the CDR3 is TGTGCCAGTAGTATAGATCGTGGCAGTGAAGCTTTCTTT. This encodes CASSIDRGSEAFF.

The J gene is TRBJ2-1, the V gene TRBV27, with a weak D call TRBD1 (6 bases). The CDR3 is 15 residues long. Trimming shortened V by 6 bases and J by 1 base, and 13 bases separated the two germline ends. Germline lookup yields CDR1 MNHEY and CDR2 SMNVEV (reference sequence). The CDR3: CASREPRGSYNEQFF. The CDR3 DNA follows: TGTGCCAGCAGGGAGCCCAGGGGATCCTACAATGAGCAGTTCTTC.

The chain has TRBV6-5 and TRBJ1-2; D is uncertain. The germline gives CDR1 MNHEY, CDR2 SVGAGI. V lost 0 bases and J lost 8, with 10 bases in between. This CDR3 spans 13 amino acids. Here the CDR3 reads CASSYSGPEGYTF. The DNA for the CDR3 is TGTGCCAGCAGTTACTCGGGTCCGGAAGGCTACACCTTC.

This clone was seen a single time. The chain joins TRBV5-1 to TRBJ1-4; 8 bases align to TRBD1. Germline CDR1 reads SGHRS; CDR2 reads YFSETQ. The CDR3 spans 16 residues. The J segment lost 3 bases and the V segment lost 4 bases, leaving 8 bases of the junction unmatched. The CDR3 bases are TGCGCCAGCAGCCCGAAGAGACAGGGGCCTAATGAAAAACTGTTTTTT. Amino acids: CASSPKRQGPNEKLFF.

The rearrangement links TRBV19 to TRBJ2-5; the D gene is possibly TRBD1 (5 bases). V lost 4 bases, J lost 1 base, and 10 bases lay in between. The CDR3 is 14 amino acids. Germline V CDR1 and CDR2: LNHDA, SQIVND (reference sequence). The CDR3 sequence: CASSSEDIQETQYF. In DNA, the CDR3 is TGTGCCAGTAGTAGCGAGGACATCCAAGAGACCCAGTACTTC. Full variable domain (remainder filled in from reference TRBV19 and TRBJ2-5): DGGITQSPKYLFRKEGQNVTLSCEQNLNHDAMYWYRQDPGQGLRLIYYSQIVNDFQKGDIAEGYSVSREKKESFPLTVTSAQKNPTAFYLCASSSEDIQETQYFGPGTRLLVL.

The gene calls are TRBV19 and TRBJ1-2; D remains unclear. Germline V gives CDR1 LNHDA, CDR2 SQIVND (reference sequence). V was pared by 2 bases and J by 2 bases, with 12 bases between. This CDR3 comprises 15 residues. This CDR3 reads CASSIIPPGNYGYTF. CDR3 in DNA: TGTGCCAGTAGTATAATCCCGCCCGGGAACTATGGCTACACCTTC.

In DNA form, the CDR3 reads TGTGCCAGCAGTTCGGCCAGTCAGTACTTC. This sequence encodes CASSSASQYF. J is TRBJ2-7 and V is TRBV28; D gene uncertain. Germline assignment: CDR1 MDHEN and CDR2 SYDVKM. The V end was cut by 4 bases, the J end by 10 bases, with 8 bases between. CDR3 length: 10 amino acids.

The chain carries TRBV28 and TRBJ1-2; 9 positions match TRBD1. The CDR3 consists of 11 residues. Per the germline V gene, CDR1 is MDHEN and CDR2 is SYDVKM. V lost 8 bases, J lost 9 bases, and 4 bases stayed unmatched. CDR3 residues: CASGDRASYTF. The CDR3 DNA is TGTGCCAGCGGGGACAGGGCCAGCTACACCTTC.

V gene TRBV4-1 combines with J gene TRBJ2-7; unclear D gene. Trimming left V 5 bases short and J 6 bases short, with 14 bases between. Germline lookup yields CDR1 MGHRA and CDR2 YSYEKL. CDR3 length equals 13 residues. The DNA of the CDR3 is TGCGCCAGCAGCAGGACCCAGGCAACCGAGCAGTACTTC. Protein: CASSRTQATEQYF.

The chain combines TRBV19 with TRBJ1-1, with 9 nucleotides matching TRBD1. The CDR3 is 15 residues long. Germline V gene sequence: CDR1 LNHDA, CDR2 SQIVND (reference sequence). Trimming removed 6 bases from V and 0 bases from J; junction bases left unmatched: 5. The CDR3 region is CASRTTGGMNTEAFF. CDR3 coding DNA: TGTGCCAGTAGAACAACAGGGGGCATGAACACTGAAGCTTTCTTT.

The chain is built from TRBV5-8 and TRBJ2-3; D is ambiguous. CDR3 length: 13 residues. Trimming left V 1 base short and J 4 bases short, with 7 bases between. Germline V gene data show CDR1 as SGHTS and CDR2 as YDEGEE. In nucleotides, the CDR3 is TGTGCCAGCAGCTTGAGTAGAGCAGATACGCAGTATTTT. Translation: CASSLSRADTQYF. The variable domain in full, completed from reference TRBV5-8 and TRBJ2-3, reads EAGVTQSPTHLIKTRGQQATLRCSPISGHTSVYWYQQALGLGLQFLLWYDEGEERNRGNFPPRFSGRQFPNYSSELNVNALELEDSALYLCASSLSRADTQYFGPGTRLTVL.

The sample holds one count of this clone. Here the CDR3 DNA reads TGTGCCAGCATAGGGGCGGTGGATTACAATGAGCAGTTCTTC. Translating it yields CASIGAVDYNEQFF. The chain carries TRBV2 and TRBJ2-1, with D possibly TRBD1 on 5 matching bases. Germline CDR1 SNHLY, CDR2 FYNNEI. The CDR3 consists of 14 residues. V lost 7 bases to trimming and J lost 4 bases, with 14 bases between them.

The CDR3 sequence: CASSLGLGGTDTQYF. For the CDR3, the DNA is TGTGCCAGCAGCTTAGGGCTAGGGGGCACAGATACGCAGTATTTT. This chain joins TRBV7-8 and TRBJ2-3; maybe TRBD1 (5 bases). V was clipped by 1 base and J by 1 base, with 9 bases between them. The CDR3 runs 15 residues. Germline V CDR1 and CDR2: SGHVS, FQNEAQ.

J is TRBJ1-1 and V is TRBV29-1; D ambiguous. CDR1 is SQVTM, CDR2 ANQGSEA, per germline. Trimming took off 1 base at V and 0 bases at J, with 9 bases between the two ends. CDR3 length: 14 residues. The CDR3: CSVEAGPLNTEAFF. The CDR3 nucleotides are TGCAGCGTTGAAGCAGGACCTCTGAACACTGAAGCTTTCTTT.

The CDR3 protein is CASSETETYGYTF. Here the CDR3 DNA reads TGTGCCAGCAGTGAAACGGAGACCTATGGCTACACCTTC. The rearrangement joins TRBV25-1 to TRBJ1-2; D is undetermined. V was trimmed by 2 bases and J by 4 bases, leaving 8 bases between them. CDR1 is MGHDK, CDR2 SYGVNS, per germline. There are 13 residues in the CDR3.